Listed below are T cell receptor beta chains from one sample, sequenced in a study of T cell responses to AZD1222 COVID-19 vaccine. Profiled with immunoSEQ multiplex PCR; TCRdb holds only in-frame clones, not every one. The repertoire consists of nearly 110,000 clones, with 90% occurring once and the leading ten covering about 5.4%. The specimen comprised peripheral blood, sampled on day 0 of AZD1222 vaccination. Every receptor here comes from an adult in good health. CDR3s include the opening cysteine and the closing phenylalanine or tryptophan. Fields, in order: clone size, V gene, D gene, J gene, CDR3 protein, CDR3 DNA. D genes are given only for firm matches. The size entry is marked missing in some rows and otherwise reads once, few, many or a size class.

>NA|TRBV13|TRBD2|TRBJ2-7
CASSLSAGNSYEQYF
TGTGCCAGCAGCCTTTCAGCGGGGAACTCCTACGAGCAGTACTTC
>once|TRBV6-5|NA|TRBJ1-4
CASRGGPGEREKLFF
TGTGCCAGCAGGGGTGGACCCGGGGAGCGGGAAAAACTGTTTTTT
>NA|TRBV5-1|NA|TRBJ1-1
CASSLKERYTEAFF
TGCGCCAGCAGCTTGAAGGAACGGTACACTGAAGCTTTCTTT
>NA|TRBV14|NA|TRBJ2-6
CATRPADSLTLSGANVLTF
TGTGCCACCCGACCCGCCGACAGCCTCACCCTCTCTGGGGCCAACGTCCTGACTTTC
>NA|TRBV9|NA|TRBJ1-2
CASSVEPGGYTF
TGTGCCAGCAGCGTAGAACCCGGTGGCTACACCTTC
>NA|TRBV25-1|TRBD2|TRBJ2-3
CASSELAGEGTDTQYF
TGTGCCAGCAGTGAACTGGCGGGAGAGGGCACAGATACGCAGTATTTT
>NA|TRBV5-1|NA|TRBJ2-2
CASSLEYTGELFF
TGCGCCAGCAGCTTGGAGTACACCGGGGAGCTGTTTTTT
>NA|TRBV7-9|NA|TRBJ2-1
CASSLYGRYNEQFF
TGTGCCAGCAGCTTGTATGGGCGTTACAATGAGCAGTTCTTC
>NA|TRBV7-9|NA|TRBJ1-1
CASSPNRETEAFF
TGTGCCAGCAGCCCAAACAGGGAAACTGAAGCTTTCTTT
>NA|TRBV3-1/TRBV3-2|TRBD2|TRBJ2-2
CASTQTGGRRTGELFF
TGTGCCAGCACCCAGACGGGGGGTCGTAGGACCGGGGAGCTGTTTTTT
>few|TRBV5-1|TRBD2|TRBJ2-7
CASSLASASGSLYEQYF
TGCGCCAGCAGCTTGGCCAGTGCTAGCGGGAGCTTGTACGAGCAGTACTTC
>NA|TRBV5-1|NA|TRBJ2-1
CASSEASANEQFF
TGCGCCAGCAGCGAGGCCTCAGCCAATGAGCAGTTCTTC
>once|TRBV6-5|TRBD1|TRBJ1-5
CASSLGQGADQPQHF
TGTGCCAGCAGTCTCGGACAGGGGGCAGATCAGCCCCAGCATTTT
>NA|TRBV7-2|NA|TRBJ1-3
CASSLVGTASGNTIYF
TGTGCCAGCAGCTTAGTGGGGACTGCTTCTGGAAACACCATATATTTT
>NA|TRBV5-6|NA|TRBJ1-2
CASRDTGHPYYGYTF
TGTGCCAGCAGAGACACGGGACACCCCTACTATGGCTACACCTTC
>NA|TRBV2|NA|TRBJ1-1
CASSESTEAFF
TGTGCCAGCAGTGAGTCCACTGAAGCTTTCTTT
>NA|TRBV29-1|NA|TRBJ1-1
CSVAWNNFMNTEAFF
TGCAGCGTTGCTTGGAACAATTTCATGAACACTGAAGCTTTCTTT
>NA|TRBV27|NA|TRBJ1-6
CASREQGNSPLHF
TGTGCCAGCAGAGAGCAGGGAAACTCACCCCTCCACTTT
>NA|TRBV12-5|NA|TRBJ1-3
CASGLGGLNSGNTIYF
TGTGCTAGTGGTTTGGGGGGGCTAAACTCTGGAAACACCATATATTTT
>NA|TRBV19|NA|TRBJ1-2
CASSTIGQRQEAGYTF
TGTGCCAGTAGTACCATCGGACAGCGCCAAGAGGCCGGCTACACCTTC
>NA|TRBV6-2/TRBV6-3|NA|TRBJ2-5
CASSYDLIQETQYF
TGTGCCAGCAGTTACGACCTCATCCAAGAGACCCAGTACTTC
>NA|TRBV11-2|NA|TRBJ2-3
CASSLLLPGPGYTDTQYF
TGTGCCAGCAGCCTCCTCCTCCCGGGACCCGGATACACAGATACGCAGTATTTT
>NA|TRBV24-1|NA|TRBJ2-7
CATSDVGRVAEQYF
TGTGCCACCAGTGATGTGGGACGAGTTGCCGAGCAGTACTTC
>NA|TRBV18|NA|TRBJ2-3
CASSTLGSGSTDTQYF
TGTGCCAGCTCAACGCTCGGGAGCGGTAGCACAGATACGCAGTATTTT
>NA|TRBV5-8|NA|TRBJ1-5
CASSGVNSNQPQHF
TGTGCCAGCAGCGGGGTTAATTCCAATCAGCCCCAGCATTTT
>NA|TRBV28|NA|TRBJ2-7
CASSLNPGEQYF
TGTGCCAGCAGTTTAAATCCGGGGGAGCAGTACTTC
>NA|TRBV11-2|TRBD1|TRBJ2-7
CASSPLNRDRGMNYEQYF
TGTGCCAGCAGCCCACTCAACCGGGACAGGGGGATGAACTACGAGCAGTACTTC
>NA|TRBV3-1/TRBV3-2|NA|TRBJ1-3
CASSHQATGNTIYF
TGTGCCAGCAGCCATCAGGCTACCGGAAACACCATATATTTT
>NA|TRBV28|NA|TRBJ1-3
CASSLRGAGAGNTIYF
TGTGCCAGCAGTTTAAGAGGGGCAGGGGCCGGAAACACCATATATTTT
>once|TRBV7-2|NA|TRBJ2-1
CASSFIGHPYNEQFF
TGTGCCAGCAGCTTCATCGGACACCCCTACAATGAGCAGTTCTTC
>NA|TRBV6-5|NA|TRBJ1-1
CASSSPRGVGTEAFF
TGTGCCAGCAGTTCCCCCCGGGGGGTCGGCACTGAAGCTTTCTTT
>NA|TRBV19|NA|TRBJ2-6
CASSIISSGANVLTF
TGTGCCAGTAGTATAATTTCCTCCGGGGCCAACGTCCTGACTTTC
>NA|TRBV5-1|NA|TRBJ1-1
CASSLGQDTEAFF
TGCGCCAGCAGCTTGGGGCAGGACACTGAAGCTTTCTTT